Each of the 26 T cell receptor beta chains below was sequenced from the same sample in a study of control samples from healthy donors and cancer patients. The protocol was immunoSEQ multiplex PCR, while the TCRdb copy is restricted to in-frame clones and leaves out a portion. The sample lists about 95,000 clones, 70% to 90% seen once, with roughly 19% in the top ten. Sequenced sample: blood. Every receptor here comes from a young man in good health.

The gene calls are TRBV5-1 and TRBJ1-5; no clear D gene. V lost 0 bases and J 3 bases, leaving 4 bases between the germline ends. Germline V CDR1 and CDR2: SGHRS, YFSETQ. The CDR3 has 13 residues. The CDR3: CASSLGANQPQHF. The CDR3 nucleotides are TGCGCCAGCAGCTTGGGAGCCAATCAGCCCCAGCATTTT.

The V and J genes are TRBV19 and TRBJ2-3, with 12 nucleotides matching TRBD2. This CDR3 region has 17 residues. The germline gives CDR1 LNHDA, CDR2 SQIVND (reference sequence). Trimming at V came to 5 bases and at J to 3 bases, leaving 9 bases not matched to a gene. CDR3 in amino acids: CASSPHLLAGGTDTQYF. CDR3 bases: TGTGCCAGTAGTCCCCACCTCCTAGCGGGGGGGACAGATACGCAGTATTTT.

The chain is built from TRBV14 and TRBJ2-1, with D perhaps matching TRBD1 (6 bases). Germline CDR1 reads SGHDN; CDR2 reads FVKESK. The CDR3 consists of 16 residues. Trimming took off 1 base at V and 2 bases at J, with 12 bases between the two ends. CDR3 amino acids: CASSQGLGQPYNEQFF. The CDR3 nucleotides read TGTGCCAGCAGCCAAGGGTTGGGACAACCCTACAATGAGCAGTTCTTC.

The chain employs TRBV19 and TRBJ2-2; D might be TRBD2 (6 bases). Trimming removed 3 bases at V and 6 bases at J, with 8 bases between. CDR3 length: 13 amino acids. Germline V CDR1 and CDR2: LNHDA, SQIVND (reference sequence). As DNA, the CDR3 is TGTGCCAGTAGTATGGGGGGAGCCGGGGAGCTGTTTTTT. Translated, it gives CASSMGGAGELFF.

The chain joins TRBV5-1 to TRBJ1-2, with 9 positions matching TRBD1. Germline trimming cut 5 bases from V and 5 bases from J; bases unmatched to any gene: 4. Germline V gene lookup returns CDR1 SGHRS and CDR2 YFSETQ. The CDR3 consists of 13 residues. The CDR3 region is CASRYGQGYGYTF. For the CDR3, the DNA is TGCGCCAGCAGATATGGACAGGGGTATGGCTACACCTTC. Supplemented by reference TRBV5-1 and TRBJ1-2, the full variable domain reads KAGVTQTPRYLIKTRGQQVTLSCSPISGHRSVSWYQQTPGQGLQFLFEYFSETQRNKGNFPGRFSGRQFSNSRSEMNVSTLELGDSALYLCASRYGQGYGYTFGSGTRLTVV.

The CDR3 DNA sequence: TGTGCCAGCTCACCAGGTACAGGGGGGATGACAGAGCAGTACTTC. This sequence encodes CASSPGTGGMTEQYF. The V call is TRBV18, the J call TRBJ2-7; the match to TRBD1 covers 8 bases. Germline CDR1 and CDR2: KGHSH and LQKENI. The CDR3 totals 15 residues. V shed 2 bases and J 7 bases; nucleotides not matched to a gene: 10. Complete variable domain (other parts from reference TRBV18 and TRBJ2-7): NAGVMQNPRHLVRRRGQEARLRCSPMKGHSHVYWYRQLPEEGLKFMVYLQKENIIDESGMPKERFSAEFPKEGPSILRIQQVVRGDSAAYFCASSPGTGGMTEQYFGPGTRLTVT.

This chain joins TRBV20-1 and TRBJ2-3; 10 nucleotides align to TRBD2. With V trimmed by 3 bases and J by 4 bases, 10 bases remained unmatched. This CDR3 region has 16 residues. Per the germline V gene, CDR1 is DFQATT and CDR2 is SNEGSKA (reference sequence). The DNA of the CDR3 is TGCAGTGCTAGTGCGCTACGGAGCGGGGGGGCAGATACGCAGTATTTT. Encoded protein: CSASALRSGGADTQYF.

The rearrangement joins TRBV7-9 to TRBJ1-2; D gene uncertain. Germline CDR1 is SEHNR and CDR2 is FQNEAQ (reference sequence). The V and J ends lost 5 bases and 3 bases respectively, with 7 bases between them. CDR3 length: 12 residues. CDR3 in amino acids: CASSRVDYGYTF. Here the CDR3 DNA reads TGTGCCAGCAGCCGCGTAGACTATGGCTACACCTTC.

This chain joins TRBV18 and TRBJ2-7, with a weak D call TRBD1 (5 bases). V was trimmed by 4 bases and J by 1 base, leaving 11 bases between them. Per germline, CDR1 KGHSH and CDR2 LQKENI. The CDR3 contains 14 residues. For the CDR3, the DNA is TGTGCCAGCTCACTGACAGAGGCTTCCTACGAGCAGTACTTC. Translation: CASSLTEASYEQYF.

V gene TRBV5-1 combines with J gene TRBJ2-6; a possible D gene is TRBD2 (5 bases). Germline CDR1 reads SGHRS; CDR2 reads YFSETQ. Trimming cost V 4 bases and J 1 base, with 15 bases left between them. There are 17 residues in the CDR3. The CDR3 reads CASSDRRGSSGANVLTF. The CDR3 nucleotides are TGCGCCAGCAGCGACCGTCGGGGATCGTCTGGGGCCAACGTCCTGACTTTC.

This clone appeared a few times. This rearrangement joins TRBV6-1 to TRBJ1-4; D uncertain. This CDR3 contains 12 residues. Germline V gene sequence: CDR1 MNHNS, CDR2 SASEGT. Trimming removed 1 base at V and 10 bases at J, with 7 bases between. CDR3 sequence reads: CASSEGVGKLFF. The CDR3 nucleotides read TGTGCCAGCAGTGAAGGGGTTGGAAAACTGTTTTTT.

The chain carries TRBV6-1 and TRBJ1-4, with TRBD1 matching 8 bases. Germline V lookup: CDR1 MNHNS, CDR2 SASEGT. J was trimmed by 8 bases and V by 1 base; bases with no gene match: 3. The CDR3 extends over 14 amino acids. The CDR3, as DNA: TGTGCCAGCAGTGAAGGGACAGGGCACGAAAAACTGTTTTTT. Its translation is CASSEGTGHEKLFF.

This clone was recorded once. The rearrangement joins TRBV6-6 to TRBJ1-1; 7 positions match TRBD1. This CDR3 is 13 amino acids long. Germline CDR1 MNHNY, CDR2 SVGAGI (reference sequence). The V gene end was trimmed by 8 bases and the J gene end by 7 bases; junction bases not matched to a gene: 10. CDR3 amino acids: CASRDRELSEAFF. CDR3 nucleotides: TGTGCCAGCCGAGACAGGGAGCTTAGTGAAGCTTTCTTT.

This clone was detected only a few times. The chain is built from TRBV12-5 and TRBJ1-1; D remains ambiguous. Per germline, CDR1 LGHNT and CDR2 FRNRAP. The CDR3 is 14 amino acids. The germline V and J ends were trimmed by 5 bases and 3 bases, with 13 bases remaining between them. CDR3 nucleotides: TGTGCTAGTGGTGGCCGGGAACAGTACACTGAAGCTTTCTTT. This gives the protein CASGGREQYTEAFF.

This sequence joins TRBV5-1 and TRBJ2-1; no definite D call. This CDR3 comprises 13 residues. Germline-derived CDR1 and CDR2 are SGHRS and YFSETQ. Deletions cut 4 bases from V and 5 bases from J, with 10 bases between. The CDR3, as DNA: TGCGCCAGCAGCGCAGGACGGAACAATGAGCAGTTCTTC. As protein: CASSAGRNNEQFF.

The V gene is TRBV6-6, the J gene TRBJ1-1; no firm D call. Trimming left V 0 bases short and J 0 bases short, with 8 bases between. The CDR3 is 15 residues long. The germline V gene encodes CDR1 MNHNY and CDR2 SVGAGI (reference sequence). CDR3 region: CASSYSSRLNTEAFF. The DNA of the CDR3 is TGTGCCAGCAGTTACTCGAGTCGGCTGAACACTGAAGCTTTCTTT.

The V gene is TRBV15, the J gene TRBJ1-5; TRBD1 might be the D (5 bases). Germline-derived CDR1 and CDR2 are LNHNV and YYDKDF (reference sequence). The CDR3 extends over 16 amino acids. The ends were cut back, 1 base at V and 5 bases at J, with 15 bases in the middle. The CDR3: CATSRVGRASYQPQHF. In DNA form, the CDR3 reads TGTGCCACCAGCAGAGTGGGCAGGGCCTCCTATCAGCCCCAGCATTTT.

The chain recombines TRBV3-1 (or the pseudogene TRBV3-2) with TRBJ2-3; D uncertain. Deletions cut 3 bases from V and 2 bases from J, with 6 bases between. Per the germline V gene, CDR1 is LGHDT and CDR2 is YNNKEL (reference sequence). The CDR3 runs to 13 residues. CDR3 DNA: TGTGCCAGCAGCCATAGCTACACAGATACGCAGTATTTT. It translates to CASSHSYTDTQYF.

This clone showed up just once. J is TRBJ2-3 and V is TRBV7-2; D might be TRBD1 or TRBD2, each matching 5 bases. CDR1 is SGHTA, CDR2 FQGNSA, per germline. The CDR3 loop spans 13 amino acids. Trimming removed 5 bases at V and 6 bases at J, with 12 bases between. DNA for the CDR3: TGTGCCAGCAGCCGAGACCGGGGCGATACGCAGTATTTT. Amino acids: CASSRDRGDTQYF.

This chain connects TRBV30 to TRBJ2-7; D remains unclear. Trimming took off 0 bases at V and 0 bases at J, with 12 bases between the two ends. This CDR3 is built from 15 residues. Germline V gene lookup returns CDR1 GTSNPN and CDR2 SVGIG (reference sequence). The CDR3 sequence: CAWSVRAIPSYEQYF. In nucleotides, the CDR3 is TGTGCCTGGAGTGTACGGGCGATTCCCTCCTACGAGCAGTACTTC.

The chain recombines TRBV6-5 with TRBJ2-1; 11 bases line up with TRBD2. Per the germline V gene, CDR1 is MNHEY and CDR2 is SVGAGI. The trim removed 0 bases at V and 9 bases at J, leaving 7 bases unmatched. The CDR3 has 16 residues. CDR3 bases: TGTGCCAGCAGTTACTCCCTAGCGGGGGGCTCCACTGAGCAGTTCTTC. Translated: CASSYSLAGGSTEQFF.

The chain has TRBV6-5 and TRBJ1-1; 8 nucleotides line up with TRBD1. This CDR3 has 13 residues. The V segment lost 6 bases and the J segment 6 bases; nucleotides outside the gene matches: 6. Looked up from germline, CDR1 is MNHEY and CDR2 is SVGAGI. CDR3 loop: CASRSDRVAEAFF. The DNA of the CDR3 is TGTGCCAGCAGATCGGACAGGGTAGCTGAAGCTTTCTTT.

The gene calls are TRBV5-1 and TRBJ2-3; 9 nucleotides line up with TRBD1. Germline assignment: CDR1 SGHRS and CDR2 YFSETQ. The CDR3 is 16 residues long. V shed 2 bases and J 6 bases; nucleotides not matched to a gene: 10. CDR3 in amino acids: CASSLGQGYSVDTQYF. The CDR3 DNA sequence: TGCGCCAGCAGCTTAGGACAGGGGTATTCTGTTGATACGCAGTATTTT.

V usage is TRBV3-1 (or the pseudogene TRBV3-2) and J usage is TRBJ2-5; no reliable D call. CDR3 length equals 14 residues. Germline V lookup: CDR1 LGHDT, CDR2 YNNKEL (reference sequence). Trimming took 5 bases from V and 2 from J, leaving 12 bases between them. The CDR3 nucleotides are TGTGCCAGCAGCAAGACCGGAATACAAGAGACCCAGTACTTC. It codes for CASSKTGIQETQYF.

V usage is TRBV10-3 and J usage is TRBJ2-3; D possibly corresponds to TRBD2 (7 bases). Between the trimmed V and J ends, which lost 7 bases and 4 bases, there was a span of 21 bases. Germline V CDR1 and CDR2: ENHRY, SYGVKD. The CDR3 is 16 amino acids. The CDR3 DNA is TGTGCCATCATGGCCGCCGGGCGGGGGCGAGCAGATACGCAGTATTTT. It translates to CAIMAAGRGRADTQYF.

CDR3 in DNA: TGTGCCAGCACCCAGTCGACTGAAGCTTTCTTT. This encodes CASTQSTEAFF. V gene TRBV6-6 combines with J gene TRBJ1-1; no reliable D call. V was clipped by 7 bases and J by 5 bases, with 8 bases between them. CDR3 length: 11 residues. Germline-derived CDR1 and CDR2 are MNHNY and SVGAGI (reference sequence).